A selection of T cell receptor beta chains follows, all from one sample in a study of T cells in tuberculosis. The protocol was immunoSEQ multiplex PCR, while the TCRdb copy is restricted to in-frame clones and leaves out a portion. The table includes tens of thousands of clones, approximately 89% detected once. The input for sequencing was PBMCs, taken at tuberculosis diagnosis. Every receptor here comes from an adult with tuberculosis. The CDR3 runs from the conserved cysteine through the conserved F or W. The order of the fields is J gene, clone size, D gene, V gene, CDR3 protein, CDR3 DNA. D genes are given only for firm matches. Some rows have no size entry. The others give once, few or many, or a class for an expanded clone.

J: TRBJ2-7
size: NA
D: TRBD1
V: TRBV9
CDR3: CASSAGTGYYEQYF
DNA: TGTGCCAGCAGCGCCGGGACAGGGTACTACGAGCAGTACTTC

J: TRBJ2-1
size: NA
D: TRBD2
V: TRBV4-3
CDR3: CASSQTPGRGGGYNEQFF
DNA: TGCGCCAGCAGCCAAACGCCGGGGCGAGGCGGGGGTTACAATGAGCAGTTCTTC

J: TRBJ1-2
size: NA
D: TRBD1
V: TRBV6-1
CDR3: CASSERQGANYGYTF
DNA: TGTGCCAGCAGCGAGAGACAGGGGGCTAACTATGGCTACACCTTC

J: TRBJ1-3
size: NA
D: TRBD1
V: TRBV7-8
CDR3: CASSSPDRGFTGNTIYF
DNA: TGTGCCAGCAGCTCCCCGGACAGGGGCTTTACTGGAAACACCATATATTTT

J: TRBJ1-4
size: NA
D: TRBD1
V: TRBV5-4
CDR3: CASSIQGAGEKLFF
DNA: TGTGCCAGCAGCATACAGGGGGCGGGGGAAAAACTGTTTTTT

J: TRBJ1-1
size: once
D: TRBD1
V: TRBV6-1
CDR3: CASSVRTGSSNTEAFF
DNA: TGTGCCAGCAGTGTACGGACAGGGTCCTCGAACACTGAAGCTTTCTTT

J: TRBJ1-1
size: once
D: NA
V: TRBV30
CDR3: CACFNSRIKRAFF
DNA: TGTGCCTGTTTTAACTCGAGGATAAAGCGAGCTTTCTTT

J: TRBJ1-6
size: NA
D: TRBD1
V: TRBV5-1
CDR3: CASSPWTGDNSPLHF
DNA: TGCGCCAGCAGCCCATGGACAGGGGATAATTCACCCCTCCACTTT

J: TRBJ2-3
size: NA
D: TRBD2
V: TRBV9
CDR3: CASSSSGGVLSTDTQYF
DNA: TGTGCCAGCAGCTCTAGCGGGGGGGTGTTAAGCACAGATACGCAGTATTTT

J: TRBJ2-7
size: NA
D: TRBD1
V: TRBV19
CDR3: CASSIGGGTGSSEQYF
DNA: TGTGCCAGTAGTATAGGAGGAGGGACAGGGTCGTCCGAGCAGTACTTC

J: TRBJ1-5
size: NA
D: NA
V: TRBV4-3
CDR3: CASSRTLSNQPQHF
DNA: TGCGCCAGCAGTAGGACACTTAGCAATCAGCCCCAGCATTTT

J: TRBJ1-2
size: NA
D: NA
V: TRBV27
CDR3: CASSLLGQDYGYTF
DNA: TGTGCCAGCAGTTTACTGGGACAAGACTATGGCTACACCTTC

J: TRBJ1-4
size: NA
D: NA
V: TRBV7-6
CDR3: CASSQNEKLFF
DNA: TGTGCCAGCAGCCAGAATGAAAAACTGTTTTTT

J: TRBJ2-1
size: NA
D: TRBD2
V: TRBV19
CDR3: CASSIPSGGFNEQFF
DNA: TGTGCCAGTAGTATCCCCAGCGGGGGGTTCAATGAGCAGTTCTTC

J: TRBJ1-1
size: NA
D: TRBD1
V: TRBV29-1
CDR3: CSVEGRGIDEAFF
DNA: TGCAGCGTTGAAGGCAGGGGGATTGATGAAGCTTTCTTT

J: TRBJ1-6
size: NA
D: NA
V: TRBV6-5
CDR3: CASSYSRDGGNSPLHF
DNA: TGTGCCAGCAGTTACTCCCGTGACGGCGGGAATTCACCCCTCCACTTT

J: TRBJ1-2
size: NA
D: TRBD1
V: TRBV18
CDR3: CASSPQGAANYGYTF
DNA: TGTGCCAGCTCACCACAGGGGGCCGCTAACTATGGCTACACCTTC

J: TRBJ1-5
size: NA
D: NA
V: TRBV7-8
CDR3: CASSFSGGSNQPQHF
DNA: TGTGCCAGCAGCTTCTCGGGGGGTAGCAATCAGCCCCAGCATTTT

J: TRBJ2-2
size: NA
D: NA
V: TRBV19
CDR3: CASSRGRAPGELFF
DNA: TGTGCCAGTAGTAGAGGCAGGGCCCCCGGGGAGCTGTTTTTT

J: TRBJ2-2
size: NA
D: NA
V: TRBV19
CDR3: CASSAAGVPTGELFF
DNA: TGTGCCAGTAGTGCTGCAGGGGTACCCACCGGGGAGCTGTTTTTT